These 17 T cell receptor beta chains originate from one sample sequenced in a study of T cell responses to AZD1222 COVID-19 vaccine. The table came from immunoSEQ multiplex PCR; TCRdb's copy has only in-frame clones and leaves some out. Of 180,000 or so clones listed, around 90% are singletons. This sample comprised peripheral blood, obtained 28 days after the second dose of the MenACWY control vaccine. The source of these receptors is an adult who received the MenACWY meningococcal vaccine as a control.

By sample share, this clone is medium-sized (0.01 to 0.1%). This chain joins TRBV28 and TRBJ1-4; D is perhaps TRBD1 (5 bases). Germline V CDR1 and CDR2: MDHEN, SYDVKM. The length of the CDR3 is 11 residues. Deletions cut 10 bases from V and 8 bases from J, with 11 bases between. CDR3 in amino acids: CATWEGEKLFF. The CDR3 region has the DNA TGTGCCACCTGGGAGGGGGAAAAACTGTTTTTT.

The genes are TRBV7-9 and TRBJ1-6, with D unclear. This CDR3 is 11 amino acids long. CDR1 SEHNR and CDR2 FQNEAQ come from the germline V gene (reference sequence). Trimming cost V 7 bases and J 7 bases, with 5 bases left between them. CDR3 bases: TGTGCCAGCACAGCGAATTCACCCCTCCACTTT. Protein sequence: CASTANSPLHF.

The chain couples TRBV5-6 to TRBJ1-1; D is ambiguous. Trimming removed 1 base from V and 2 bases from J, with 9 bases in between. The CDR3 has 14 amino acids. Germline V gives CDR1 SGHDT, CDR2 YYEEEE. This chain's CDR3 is CASSLYSVNTEAFF. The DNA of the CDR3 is TGTGCCAGCAGCTTGTATAGTGTTAACACTGAAGCTTTCTTT.

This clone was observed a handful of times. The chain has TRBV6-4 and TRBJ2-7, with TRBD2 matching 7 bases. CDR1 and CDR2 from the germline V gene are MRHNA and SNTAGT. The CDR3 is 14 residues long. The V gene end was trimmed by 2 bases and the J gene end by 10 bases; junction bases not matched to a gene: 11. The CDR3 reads CASSDRVRGGDQYF. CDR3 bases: TGTGCCAGCAGTGACAGGGTCCGGGGAGGGGATCAGTACTTC.

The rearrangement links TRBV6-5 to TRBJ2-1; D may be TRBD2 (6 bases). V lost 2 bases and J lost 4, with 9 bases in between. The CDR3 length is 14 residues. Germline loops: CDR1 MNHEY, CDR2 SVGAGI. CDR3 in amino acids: CASSYGAGYNEQFF. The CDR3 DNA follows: TGTGCCAGCAGTTACGGGGCGGGATACAATGAGCAGTTCTTC.

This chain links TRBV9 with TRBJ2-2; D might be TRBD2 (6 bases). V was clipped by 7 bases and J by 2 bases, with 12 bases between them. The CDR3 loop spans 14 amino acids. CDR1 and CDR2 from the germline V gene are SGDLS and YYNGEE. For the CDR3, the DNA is TGTGCCAGCCGGGCCGGGGGAAACACCGGGGAGCTGTTTTTT. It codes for CASRAGGNTGELFF.

The CDR3 sequence: CASSKALTGNTIYF. The CDR3 nucleotides are TGTGCCAGCAGCAAAGCCCTGACAGGAAACACCATATATTTT. The chain combines TRBV21-1 with TRBJ1-3; the tabulated D call, TRBD1, remains unverified against the DNA. TRBV21-1 is labeled a pseudogene. The CDR3 extends over 14 amino acids.

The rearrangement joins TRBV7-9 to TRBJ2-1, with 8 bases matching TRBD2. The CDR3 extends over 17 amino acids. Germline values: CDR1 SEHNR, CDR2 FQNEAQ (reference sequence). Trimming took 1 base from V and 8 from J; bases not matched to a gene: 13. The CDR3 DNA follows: TGTGCCAGCAGCTTAGTTTACCGGGAGGGTGGTTACGATGAGCAGTTCTTC. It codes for CASSLVYREGGYDEQFF.

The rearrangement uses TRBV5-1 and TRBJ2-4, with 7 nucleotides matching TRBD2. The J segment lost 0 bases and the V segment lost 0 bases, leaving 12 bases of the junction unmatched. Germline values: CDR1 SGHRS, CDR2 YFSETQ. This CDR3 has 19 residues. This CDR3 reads CASSLEHGGRALAKNIQYF. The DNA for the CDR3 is TGCGCCAGCAGCTTGGAACATGGTGGGAGGGCCTTAGCCAAAAACATTCAGTACTTC.

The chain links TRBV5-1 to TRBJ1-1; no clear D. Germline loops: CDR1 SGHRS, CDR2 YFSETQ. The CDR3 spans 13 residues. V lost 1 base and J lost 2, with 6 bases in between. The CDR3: CASSLISNTEAFF. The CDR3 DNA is TGCGCCAGCAGCTTGATCAGTAACACTGAAGCTTTCTTT.

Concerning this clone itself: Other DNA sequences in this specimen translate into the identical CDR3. CDR3 bases: TGTGCCACCAGTGACGGAGCTAACTATGGCTACACCTTC. Translation gives CATSDGANYGYTF. The chain is built from TRBV24-1 and TRBJ1-2; D is unresolved. Per the germline V gene, CDR1 is KGHDR and CDR2 is SFDVKD. Deletions cut 4 bases from V and 0 bases from J, with 5 bases between. The CDR3 is made up of 13 amino acids.

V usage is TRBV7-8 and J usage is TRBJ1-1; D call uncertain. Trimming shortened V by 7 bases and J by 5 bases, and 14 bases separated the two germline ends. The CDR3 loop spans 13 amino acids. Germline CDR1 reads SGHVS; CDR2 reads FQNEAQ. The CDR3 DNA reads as TGTGCCAGCACCAACCTTTGGGCAACTGAAGCTTTCTTT. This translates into CASTNLWATEAFF.

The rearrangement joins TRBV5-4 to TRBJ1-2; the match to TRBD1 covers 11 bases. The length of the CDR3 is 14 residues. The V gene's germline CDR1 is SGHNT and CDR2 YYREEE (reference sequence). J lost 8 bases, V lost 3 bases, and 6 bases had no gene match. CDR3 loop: CASSWGQGVRGYTF. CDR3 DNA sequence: TGTGCCAGCAGCTGGGGACAGGGGGTACGAGGCTACACCTTC.

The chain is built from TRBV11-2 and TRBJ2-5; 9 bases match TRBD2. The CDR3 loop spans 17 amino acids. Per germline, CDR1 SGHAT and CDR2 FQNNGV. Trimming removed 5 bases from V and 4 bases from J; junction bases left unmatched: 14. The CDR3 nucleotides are TGTGCCAGCAGCGAGAGATTAGCGGGAGATAGGGGAGAGACCCAGTACTTC. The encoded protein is CASSERLAGDRGETQYF.

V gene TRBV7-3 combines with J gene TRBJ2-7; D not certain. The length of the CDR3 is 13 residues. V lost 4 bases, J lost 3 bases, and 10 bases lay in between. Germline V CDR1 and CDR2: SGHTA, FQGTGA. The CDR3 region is CASSSSPGYEQYF. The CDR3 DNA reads TGTGCCAGCAGCTCCTCTCCAGGCTACGAGCAGTACTTC.

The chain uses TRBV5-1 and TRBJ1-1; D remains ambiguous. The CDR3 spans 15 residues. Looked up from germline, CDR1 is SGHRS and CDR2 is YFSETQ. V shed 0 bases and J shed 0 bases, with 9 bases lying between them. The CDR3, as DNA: TGCGCCAGCAGCTTGGAGCCGGCTATGAACACTGAAGCTTTCTTT. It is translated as CASSLEPAMNTEAFF.

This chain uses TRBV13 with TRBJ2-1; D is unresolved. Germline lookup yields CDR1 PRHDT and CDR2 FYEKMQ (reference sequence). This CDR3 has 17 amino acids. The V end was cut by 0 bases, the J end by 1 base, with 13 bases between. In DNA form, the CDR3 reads TGTGCCAGCAGCTTAGGGGCCGAGAAGAATTCCTACAATGAGCAGTTCTTC. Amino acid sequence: CASSLGAEKNSYNEQFF.